This T cell receptor beta chain was sequenced in a study of response to subunit inactivated influenza vaccine. Study-level points and caveats: Only a handful of new T cells, the authors suggested, are recruited with each seasonal influenza vaccination.

On this clonotype itself: The antigen is undetermined.

The CDR3 has 15 residues. From germline, CDR1 is LGHNA and CDR2 YNFKEQ. Trimming stripped 4 bases from V and 5 bases from J, with 14 bases between. TCRdb reanalysed the RT-PCR reads using MiXCR and keeps one entry per CDR3 protein. Of hundreds of thousands of distinct CDR3 sequences listed, 7.6% are singletons. This receptor was taken from a man between 45 and 75 years old who received an inactivated influenza vaccine. V is TRBV4-2 and J is TRBJ1-4, with D possibly matching TRBD1 (5 bases). The material was PBMCs from blood, obtained less than 30 months after vaccination. The CDR3 is CASSPAVTVNEKLFF. The CDR3, as DNA: TGTGCCAGCAGCCCCGCCGTGACAGTAAATGAAAAACTGTTTTTT.